This T cell receptor beta chain was captured by sequencing in a study of beta chain features in type 1 diabetes. Study-level results: There was a moderate but significant shortening of TCRB CDR3s in all four CD4+ subsets of Type 1 diabetes patients.

All of the isolated RNA was reverse transcribed, so expressed TCRB transcripts were sequenced. Profiling relied on immunoSEQ multiplex PCR, and the TCRdb table lists in-frame clones only, not all of them. The sample lists more than 150,000 clones, roughly 9% seen once, with 0.7% in the top ten. Based on CD45RO/CCR7/CD25/CD127/CD95/CD27, CD4+ regulatory, stem cell-like memory, naive and central memory cells were sorted. A few counts support this clone. Its specificity is unknown. The TCR was taken from a woman aged 30 to 39 with type 1 diabetes. Sequenced input: central memory CD4+ T cells from blood.

Written as DNA, the CDR3 is TGTGCCAGCAGCGTAGATGGCTTGATGACGGGAGTAGATACGCAGTATTTT. Translating it yields CASSVDGLMTGVDTQYF. This chain uses TRBV9 with TRBJ2-3; the D gene is possibly TRBD2 (6 bases). V gave up 0 bases and J gave up 5 bases, with 19 bases separating them. There are 17 residues in the CDR3. The germline V gene has CDR1 SGDLS and CDR2 YYNGEE.